Shown below are 20 T cell receptor beta chains from a single sample sequenced in a study of blood T cell dynamics during melanoma immunotherapy. Indicated time point: week 3, after first cycle of checkpoint inhibitor. Profiled with immunoSEQ multiplex PCR; TCRdb holds only in-frame clones, not every one. The data show some 14,000 clones, around nine tenths seen once. The sequences come from blood, collected from a patient treated with checkpoint blockade. The receptors stem from a human donor with melanoma.

The chain has TRBV7-6 and TRBJ2-1, with 9 positions matching TRBD2. CDR3 length: 15 amino acids. Germline V lookup: CDR1 SGHVS, CDR2 FNYEAQ. The trim removed 6 bases at V and 7 bases at J, leaving 10 bases unmatched. CDR3 coding DNA: TGTGCCAGCAGTCCCTGGAGCGGGAGGACGAATGAGCAGTTCTTC. It encodes CASSPWSGRTNEQFF.

The chain combines TRBV5-1 with TRBJ1-1; TRBD1 aligns across 9 bases. Per the germline V gene, CDR1 is SGHRS and CDR2 is YFSETQ. The CDR3 runs to 16 residues. V was pared by 4 bases and J by 2 bases, with 9 bases of the junction left unmatched. The CDR3 bases are TGCGCCAGCAGCACCCGGACAGGGGCGATTAACACTGAAGCTTTCTTT. It is translated as CASSTRTGAINTEAFF.

This clone has only one observation. The chain links TRBV11-2 to TRBJ2-7; D uncertain. Germline V lookup: CDR1 SGHAT, CDR2 FQNNGV. V shed 3 bases and J shed 2 bases, with 8 bases lying between them. The CDR3 extends over 13 amino acids. The CDR3 spells CASSFTDTYEQYF. The CDR3 nucleotides are TGTGCCAGCAGCTTTACAGACACCTACGAGCAGTACTTC.

J is TRBJ2-3 and V is TRBV4-2; no clear D gene. This CDR3 has 12 residues. Per the germline V gene, CDR1 is LGHNA and CDR2 is YNFKEQ. The germline V and J ends were trimmed by 0 bases and 7 bases, with 5 bases remaining between them. CDR3 sequence (DNA): TGTGCCAGCAGCCAAGACAGCAATACGCAGTATTTT. Translation: CASSQDSNTQYF.

The chain has TRBV7-9 and TRBJ2-1; D possibly corresponds to TRBD1 (6 bases). Trimming stripped 1 base from V and 9 bases from J, with 10 bases between. CDR3 length: 13 amino acids. Germline V gives CDR1 SEHNR, CDR2 FQNEAQ (reference sequence). CDR3 coding DNA: TGTGCCAGCAGCTTAGGCCACAGGGCTGAGCAGTTCTTC. Protein product: CASSLGHRAEQFF.

This chain joins TRBV2 and TRBJ1-2; TRBD1 matches 7 bases. The length of the CDR3 is 15 residues. V lost 1 base and J lost 8; bases outside the gene matches: 10. The germline V gene has CDR1 SNHLY and CDR2 FYNNEI. In DNA, the CDR3 is TGTGCCAGCAGTGAAGAGGCTTTCAGGGGGAAAGGCTACACCTTC. It yields the protein CASSEEAFRGKGYTF.

This clone was picked up a small number of times. The chain links TRBV7-3 to TRBJ1-1, with D unclear. Trimming cost V 5 bases and J 1 base, with 8 bases left between them. The CDR3 is made up of 13 amino acids. From germline, CDR1 is SGHTA and CDR2 FQGTGA. CDR3 sequence reads: CASSPSTNTEAFF. The CDR3 nucleotides read TGTGCCAGCAGCCCAAGTACGAACACTGAAGCTTTCTTT.

The V gene is TRBV5-1, the J gene TRBJ1-1, with 8 bases lining up with TRBD1. The V segment lost 0 bases and the J segment 3 bases; nucleotides outside the gene matches: 4. Germline CDR1 and CDR2: SGHRS and YFSETQ. The CDR3 loop spans 15 amino acids. The CDR3 DNA follows: TGCGCCAGCAGCTTGGCCCAGGGGGCGCACACTGAAGCTTTCTTT. This codes for CASSLAQGAHTEAFF. The whole variable domain, remainder taken from reference TRBV5-1 and TRBJ1-1, is KAGVTQTPRYLIKTRGQQVTLSCSPISGHRSVSWYQQTPGQGLQFLFEYFSETQRNKGNFPGRFSGRQFSNSRSEMNVSTLELGDSALYLCASSLAQGAHTEAFFGQGTRLTVV.

This clone occurred a few times. This sequence joins TRBV7-2 and TRBJ2-2, with D possibly TRBD2 on 6 matching bases. CDR1 SGHTA and CDR2 FQGNSA come from the germline V gene. The V gene lost 4 bases and the J gene lost 2 bases, with 8 bases spanning the gap. The CDR3 totals 14 residues. The CDR3 nucleotides are TGTGCCAGCAGCTGGGACTTCAACACCGGGGAGCTGTTTTTT. Amino acids: CASSWDFNTGELFF.

This sequence joins TRBV5-1 and TRBJ1-1, with D possibly matching TRBD1 (5 bases). The CDR3 covers 14 residues. V lost 5 bases, J lost 1 base, and 12 bases lay in between. Germline V CDR1 and CDR2: SGHRS, YFSETQ. The CDR3 spells CASRKTESNTEAFF. CDR3 sequence (DNA): TGCGCCAGCAGGAAGACAGAGTCGAACACTGAAGCTTTCTTT.

V usage is TRBV7-8 and J usage is TRBJ1-1; tentatively, D is TRBD1 (5 bases). The CDR3 runs to 13 residues. V lost 3 bases and J lost 1, with 6 bases in between. Germline lookup yields CDR1 SGHVS and CDR2 FQNEAQ. The CDR3 loop reads CASSLGQNTEAFF. The CDR3 nucleotides read TGTGCCAGCAGCTTGGGGCAGAACACTGAAGCTTTCTTT. Variable domain in full (rest from reference TRBV7-8 and TRBJ1-1): GAGVSQSPRYKVAKRGQDVALRCDPISGHVSLFWYQQALGQGPEFLTYFQNEAQLDKSGLPSDRFFAERPEGSVSTLKIQRTQQEDSAVYLCASSLGQNTEAFFGQGTRLTVV.

V gene TRBV5-1 combines with J gene TRBJ2-1, with D perhaps given as TRBD1 or TRBD2 (5 bases each). This CDR3 is 15 amino acids long. CDR1 SGHRS and CDR2 YFSETQ come from the germline V gene. Trimming removed 9 bases at V and 6 bases at J, with 22 bases between. The CDR3 bases are TGCGCCACCAAATCGGGGACCTCAGGCCCCAATGAGCAGTTCTTC. Translating it yields CATKSGTSGPNEQFF.

The V call is TRBV18, the J call TRBJ1-4; D unresolved. Germline CDR1 reads KGHSH; CDR2 reads LQKENI. V dropped 6 bases and J dropped 6 bases, with 20 bases sitting between them. The CDR3 extends over 16 amino acids. The CDR3 is CASSLRGRGVDEKLFF. The CDR3 DNA sequence: TGTGCCAGCTCCCTACGTGGCAGAGGCGTAGATGAAAAACTGTTTTTT.

The rearrangement joins TRBV19 to TRBJ1-2; D is unclear. Germline-derived CDR1 and CDR2 are LNHDA and SQIVND (reference sequence). CDR3 length equals 12 residues. V was cut by 3 bases and J by 1 base, with 3 bases left in between. Here the CDR3 reads CASSIINYGYTF. Written as DNA, the CDR3 is TGTGCCAGTAGTATCATTAACTATGGCTACACCTTC.

Comments on this clone: Compared with germline, one end of the junction differs, possibly owing to a read error. This chain joins TRBV18 and TRBJ1-1, with 7 bases lining up with TRBD1. Germline assignment: CDR1 KGHSH and CDR2 LQKENI. The CDR3 is made up of 13 amino acids. CDR3 in amino acids: CASSPGQAPHPEF. As DNA, the CDR3 is TGTGCCAGCTCACCCGGACAGGCCCCCCATCCCGAATTT.

Only one count was recorded for this clone. The chain carries TRBV6-4 and TRBJ2-2; 11 nucleotides match TRBD2. V lost 0 bases to trimming and J lost 7 bases; unmatched junction nucleotides: 10. Germline assignment: CDR1 MRHNA and CDR2 SNTAGT. The CDR3 sequence is 18 residues long. CDR3 nucleotide sequence: TGTGCCAGCAGTGACTCCGCATCACTAGCGGGAGCGATCGGGGAGCTGTTTTTT. This encodes CASSDSASLAGAIGELFF.

The chain couples TRBV5-4 to TRBJ2-7; D might be TRBD1 or TRBD2, each matching 5 bases. The CDR3 contains 15 residues. Trimming left V 1 base short and J 6 bases short, with 17 bases between. Germline CDR1 reads SGHNT; CDR2 reads YYREEE (reference sequence). The CDR3 DNA reads as TGTGCCAGCAGCTTGCCGGGACGATGGGAATTCGAGCAGTACTTC. It codes for CASSLPGRWEFEQYF.

J is TRBJ1-2 and V is TRBV5-4, with 8 nucleotides matching TRBD1. The length of the CDR3 is 13 residues. With V trimmed by 0 bases and J by 10 bases, 5 bases remained unmatched. Germline CDR1 reads SGHNT; CDR2 reads YYREEE (reference sequence). The CDR3 protein is CASSLGQGKDYTF. The CDR3 coding sequence is TGTGCCAGCAGCTTGGGACAGGGGAAGGACTACACCTTC. Full variable domain (rest looked up from reference TRBV5-4 and TRBJ1-2): ETGVTQSPTHLIKTRGQQVTLRCSSQSGHNTVSWYQQALGQGPQFIFQYYREEENGRGNFPPRFSGLQFPNYSSELNVNALELDDSALYLCASSLGQGKDYTFGSGTRLTVV.

This clone was counted a single time. The chain combines TRBV15 with TRBJ1-4; D gene uncertain. Germline V gene data show CDR1 as LNHNV and CDR2 as YYDKDF (reference sequence). The V end lost 1 base, the J end lost 7 bases, and 7 bases lay between the germline ends. This CDR3 is 13 amino acids long. CDR3 sequence reads: CATSRGSIEKLFF. The CDR3 DNA reads as TGTGCCACCAGCAGAGGATCAATTGAAAAACTGTTTTTT.

This clone was detected a few times. V and J are TRBV18 and TRBJ1-3; D may be TRBD1 (5 bases). The CDR3 covers 14 residues. V lost 4 bases to trimming and J lost 0 bases, with 7 bases between them. Germline V gene data show CDR1 as KGHSH and CDR2 as LQKENI. The CDR3 coding sequence is TGTGCCAGCTCACAGGACATCTCTGGAAACACCATATATTTT. Protein product: CASSQDISGNTIYF. The entire variable domain, with the rest obtained from reference TRBV18 and TRBJ1-3, is as follows: NAGVMQNPRHLVRRRGQEARLRCSPMKGHSHVYWYRQLPEEGLKFMVYLQKENIIDESGMPKERFSAEFPKEGPSILRIQQVVRGDSAAYFCASSQDISGNTIYFGEGSWLTVV.